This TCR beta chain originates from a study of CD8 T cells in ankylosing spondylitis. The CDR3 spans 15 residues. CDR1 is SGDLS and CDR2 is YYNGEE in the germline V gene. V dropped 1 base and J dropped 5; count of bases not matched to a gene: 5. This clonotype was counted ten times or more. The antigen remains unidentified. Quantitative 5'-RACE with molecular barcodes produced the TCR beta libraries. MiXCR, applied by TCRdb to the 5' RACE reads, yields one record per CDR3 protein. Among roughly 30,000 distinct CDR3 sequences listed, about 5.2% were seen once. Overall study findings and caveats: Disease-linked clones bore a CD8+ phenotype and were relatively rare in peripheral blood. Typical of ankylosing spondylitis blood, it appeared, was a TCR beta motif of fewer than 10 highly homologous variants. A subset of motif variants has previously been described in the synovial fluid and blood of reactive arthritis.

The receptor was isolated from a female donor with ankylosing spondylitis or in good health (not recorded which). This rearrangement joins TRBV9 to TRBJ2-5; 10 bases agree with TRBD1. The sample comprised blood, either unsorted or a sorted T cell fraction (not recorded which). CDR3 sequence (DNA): TGTGCCAGCAGCGTATCCGGGACAGGGGACGAGACCCAGTACTTC. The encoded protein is CASSVSGTGDETQYF.